Below, one TCR beta chain is given with its context. Assay: immunoSEQ multiplex PCR; the TCRdb copy retains only in-frame clones and omits some. The data contain hundreds of thousands of clones, about 85% of them singletons. These data originate in a study of blood T cell repertoires in COVID-19. On the study more broadly: Spain, Italy and the United States supplied samples that represented acute and convalescent COVID-19. From T cells, B-cell-depleted T cells, or PBMCs came the material, which was cDNA or gDNA.

Sequenced input: peripheral blood. The clonotype was recovered from a young man with active or convalescent COVID-19.

CDR3 sequence reads: CATSRFGGDTEAFF. The CDR3 DNA is TGTGCCACCAGCAGGTTTGGGGGGGACACTGAAGCTTTCTTT. The rearrangement links TRBV15 to TRBJ1-1; D possibly corresponds to TRBD1 (5 bases). V was clipped by 3 bases and J by 3 bases, with 11 bases between them. The CDR3 runs 14 residues. Germline assignment: CDR1 LNHNV and CDR2 YYDKDF (reference sequence). The variable domain in full, completed from reference TRBV15 and TRBJ1-1, reads DAMVIQNPRYQVTQFGKPVTLSCSQTLNHNVMYWYQQKSSQAPKLLFHYYDKDFNNEADTPDNFQSRRPNTSFCFLDIRSPGLGDTAMYLCATSRFGGDTEAFFGQGTRLTVV.